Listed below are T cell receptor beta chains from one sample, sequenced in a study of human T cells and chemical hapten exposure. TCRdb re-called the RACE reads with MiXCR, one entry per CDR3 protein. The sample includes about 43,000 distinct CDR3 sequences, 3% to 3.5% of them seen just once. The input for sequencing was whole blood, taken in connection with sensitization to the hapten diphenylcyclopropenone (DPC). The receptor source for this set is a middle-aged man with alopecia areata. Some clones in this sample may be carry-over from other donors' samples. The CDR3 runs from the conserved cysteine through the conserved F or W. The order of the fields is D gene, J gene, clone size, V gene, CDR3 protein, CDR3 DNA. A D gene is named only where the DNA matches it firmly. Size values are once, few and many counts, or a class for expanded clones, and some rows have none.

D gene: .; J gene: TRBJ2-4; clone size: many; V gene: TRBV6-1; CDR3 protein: CASSEALVGGPAKNIQYF; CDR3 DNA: TGTGCCAGCAGTGAAGCGCTAGTTGGAGGGCCGGCCAAAAACATTCAGTACTTC
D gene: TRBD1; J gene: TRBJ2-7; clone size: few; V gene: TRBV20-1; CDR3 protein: CSAQRDRGKYEQYF; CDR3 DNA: TGCAGTGCTCAAAGGGACAGGGGAAAGTACGAGCAGTACTTC
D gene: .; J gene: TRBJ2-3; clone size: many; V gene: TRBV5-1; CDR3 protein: CASSSGLDTDTQYF; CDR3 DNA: TGCGCCAGCAGCTCGGGACTTGACACAGATACGCAGTATTTT
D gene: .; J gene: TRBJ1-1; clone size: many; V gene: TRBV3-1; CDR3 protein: CASSHGAVEAFF; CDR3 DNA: TGTGCCAGCAGCCACGGGGCAGTAGAAGCTTTCTTT
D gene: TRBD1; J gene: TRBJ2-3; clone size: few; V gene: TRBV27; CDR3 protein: CASSLGTGSTDTQYF; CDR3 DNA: TGTGCCAGCAGCCTAGGGACAGGTAGCACAGATACGCAGTATTTT
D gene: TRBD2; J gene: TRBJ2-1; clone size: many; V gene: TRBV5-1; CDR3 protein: CASSPIPRGLAILSSYNEQFF; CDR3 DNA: TGCGCCAGCAGCCCTATACCTCGAGGACTAGCTATTCTGAGCTCCTACAATGAGCAGTTCTTC
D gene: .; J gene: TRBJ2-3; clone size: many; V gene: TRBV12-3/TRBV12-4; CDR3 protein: CASSPGPTPGTQYF; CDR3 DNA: TGTGCCAGCAGTCCGGGACCGACCCCCGGTACGCAGTATTTT
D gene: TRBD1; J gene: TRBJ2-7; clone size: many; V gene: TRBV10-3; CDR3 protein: CAISPTGGNEQYF; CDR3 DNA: TGTGCCATCAGTCCGACAGGGGGTAACGAGCAGTACTTC
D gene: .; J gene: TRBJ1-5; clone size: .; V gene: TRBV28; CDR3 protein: CASTPRAGIHSNQPQHF; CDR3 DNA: TGTGCCAGCACCCCCCGTGCAGGAATTCATAGCAATCAGCCCCAGCATTTT
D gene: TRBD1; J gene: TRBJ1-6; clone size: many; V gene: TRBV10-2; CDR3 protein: CASSAQGLGSPLHF; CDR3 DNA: TGCGCCAGCAGTGCACAGGGGTTGGGTTCACCCCTCCACTTT
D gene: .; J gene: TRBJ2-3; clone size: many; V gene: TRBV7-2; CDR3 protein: CASSLWGSYTDTQYF; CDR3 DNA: TGTGCCAGCAGTCTGTGGGGGTCTTACACAGATACGCAGTATTTT
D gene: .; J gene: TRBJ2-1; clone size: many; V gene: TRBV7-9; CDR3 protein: CASSFAGNEQFF; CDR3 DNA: TGTGCCAGCAGCTTCGCCGGGAATGAGCAGTTCTTC